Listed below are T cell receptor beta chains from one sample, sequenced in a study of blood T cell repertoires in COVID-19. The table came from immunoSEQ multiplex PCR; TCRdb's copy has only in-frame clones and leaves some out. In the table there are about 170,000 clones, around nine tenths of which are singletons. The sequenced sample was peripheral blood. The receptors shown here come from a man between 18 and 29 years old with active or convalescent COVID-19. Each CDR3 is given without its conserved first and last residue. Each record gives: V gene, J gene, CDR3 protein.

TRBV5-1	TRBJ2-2	ASSPAGTVNTGELF
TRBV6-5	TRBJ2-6	ASSYGLLSGANVLT
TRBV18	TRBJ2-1	ASSPEVGPF
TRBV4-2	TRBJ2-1	ASSQDQREASSYNEQF
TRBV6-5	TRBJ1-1	ASTTGGGTEAF
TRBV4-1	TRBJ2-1	ASSHKPGQGPYNEQF
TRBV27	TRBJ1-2	ASSPGYGYT
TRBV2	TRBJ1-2	ASTLIDRDFYGYT
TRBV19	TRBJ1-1	ASSLQGALMNTEAF
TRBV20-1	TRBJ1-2	SANPAGSYT
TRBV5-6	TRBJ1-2	ASSLLVAGVYGYT
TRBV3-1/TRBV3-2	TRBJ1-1	ASSQAATGRGTEAF
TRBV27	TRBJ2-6	ASSLSYGANVLT
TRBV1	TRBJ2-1	TSSGLAGGSSYNEQF
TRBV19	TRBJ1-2	ASSIDSRGSYGYT
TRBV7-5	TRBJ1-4	ARSGVRREPKLF
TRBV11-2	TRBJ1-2	ASTTGTGDYGYT
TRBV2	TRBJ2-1	ASRTSGDHNEQF
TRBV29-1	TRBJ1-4	SVDEGVGEKLF
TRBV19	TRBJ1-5	ASSMVGGGNQPQH
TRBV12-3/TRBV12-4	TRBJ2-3	ASSLLTDTQY
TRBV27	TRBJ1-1	ASSLLDRGKTEAF
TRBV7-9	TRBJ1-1	ASSFSGAGAASSVVAF
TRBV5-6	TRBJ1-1	ASRELGQSQPMNTEAF
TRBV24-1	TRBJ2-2	ATSDLTLGNTGELF
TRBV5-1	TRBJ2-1	ASSLTGLTTVNEQF
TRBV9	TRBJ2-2	ASSVGGRANTGELF
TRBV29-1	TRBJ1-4	SVGLVGLNEKLF
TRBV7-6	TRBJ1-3	ASSQPGQGSSGNTIY
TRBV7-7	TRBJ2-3	ASSPGGGRSWDTQY
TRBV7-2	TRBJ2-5	ASSSLEVLFQETQY
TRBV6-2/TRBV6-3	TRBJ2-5	ASSLSQPGETQY
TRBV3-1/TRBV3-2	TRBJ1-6	ASSLRAGSPLH
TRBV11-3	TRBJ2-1	ASSPPPGAGGYNEQF
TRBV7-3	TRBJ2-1	ASSLWELAGYNEQF
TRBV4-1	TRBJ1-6	ASSRTQGSLGSPLH
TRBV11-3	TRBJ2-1	ASSFSNSEQF
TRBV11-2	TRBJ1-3	ASSPTWGGPSSGNTIY
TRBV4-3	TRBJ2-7	ASSQEGGAVASYEQY
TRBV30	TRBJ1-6	AWSPRAGDSPLH
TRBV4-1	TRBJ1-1	ASSQAAAEAAF
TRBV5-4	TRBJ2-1	ASSLGQGEQF
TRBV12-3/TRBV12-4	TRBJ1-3	ASSLFFGNTIY
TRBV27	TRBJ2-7	ATLGRTSGTSYEQY
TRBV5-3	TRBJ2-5	ARSATGTSGGVETQY
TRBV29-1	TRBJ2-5	SVELAEETQY
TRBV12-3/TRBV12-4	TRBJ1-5	ASSGTAGQPQH
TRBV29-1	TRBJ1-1	SGNRGETEAF
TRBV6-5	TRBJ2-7	ASSSQGLADYEQY
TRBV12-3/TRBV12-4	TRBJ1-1	ASSLRSNTEAF
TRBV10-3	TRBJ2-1	AISGQSRTNEQF